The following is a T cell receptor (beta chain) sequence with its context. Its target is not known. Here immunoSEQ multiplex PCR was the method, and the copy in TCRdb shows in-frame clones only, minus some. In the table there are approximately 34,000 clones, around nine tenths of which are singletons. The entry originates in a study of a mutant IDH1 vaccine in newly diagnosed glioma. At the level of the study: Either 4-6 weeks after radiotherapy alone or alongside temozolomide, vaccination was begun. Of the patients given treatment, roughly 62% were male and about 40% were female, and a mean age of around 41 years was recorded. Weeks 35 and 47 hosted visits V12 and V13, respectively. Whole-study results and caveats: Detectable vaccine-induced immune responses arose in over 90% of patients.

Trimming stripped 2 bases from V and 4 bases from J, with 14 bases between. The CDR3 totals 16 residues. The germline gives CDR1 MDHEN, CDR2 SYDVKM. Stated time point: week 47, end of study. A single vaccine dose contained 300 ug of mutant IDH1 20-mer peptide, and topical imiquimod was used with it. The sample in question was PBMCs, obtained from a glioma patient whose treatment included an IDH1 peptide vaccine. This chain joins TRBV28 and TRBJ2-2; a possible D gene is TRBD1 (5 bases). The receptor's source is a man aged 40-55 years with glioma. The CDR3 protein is CASSLTLGVGTGELFF. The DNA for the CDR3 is TGTGCCAGCAGTTTAACATTAGGGGTGGGCACCGGGGAGCTGTTTTTT.